This is a list of T cell receptor beta chains from one sample in a study of patients and donors after allogeneic stem cell transplantation. TCRdb redid the calling of the RT-PCR reads with MiXCR, one entry per CDR3 protein. The table has fewer than 200,000 distinct CDR3 sequences, about 32% seen once; the top ten hold 3.2%. The sample consisted of blood, either unsorted or a sorted T cell fraction (not recorded which). The receptors were gathered from a human donor who was either an allogeneic HSCT recipient or a stem cell or donor lymphocyte infusion donor (not recorded which). It is not recorded whose cells these are; they may come from a transplant donor. CDR3s include the opening cysteine and the closing phenylalanine or tryptophan. A D gene is named only where the DNA matches it firmly. A row's size may be missing; if present it is once, few, many or a size class.

D gene,clone size,V gene,J gene,CDR3 DNA,CDR3 protein
TRBD2,once,TRBV27,TRBJ2-1,TGTGCCAGCACCATGGGGGGGGGTGAGCAGTTCTTC,CASTMGGGEQFF
NA,NA,TRBV30,TRBJ2-3,TGTGCCTGGAGTGTAACGGCTAGCACAGATACGCAGTATTTT,CAWSVTASTDTQYF
NA,NA,TRBV7-9,TRBJ2-5,TGTGCCAGCAGCTTACTCGGGGGCCGGGTTTTGGAGACCCAGTACTTC,CASSLLGGRVLETQYF
NA,NA,TRBV5-1,TRBJ2-1,TGCGCCAGCAGCAAATTACAGGGAGACGAGCAGTTCTTC,CASSKLQGDEQFF
TRBD2,NA,TRBV6-6,TRBJ2-5,TGTGCCATCAGAGCCCGGGAGGCAGAGACCCAGTACTTC,CAIRAREAETQYF
TRBD2,NA,TRBV20-1,TRBJ2-7,TGCAGTGCAAAAATCTGGACTAGCGCGGCCGAGCAGTACTTC,CSAKIWTSAAEQYF
NA,NA,TRBV13,TRBJ2-3,TGTGCCAGCAGCTCCTTGGTCACAGGGACGAGCACAGATACGCAGTATTTT,CASSSLVTGTSTDTQYF
TRBD1,NA,TRBV28,TRBJ2-7,TGTGCCAGCAGGGACAGGGACTACGAGCAGTACTTC,CASRDRDYEQYF
TRBD2,NA,TRBV4-3,TRBJ2-7,TGCGCCAGCAGCCAAGATTGGGCTAGCGGGATCTCCTACGAGCAGTACTTC,CASSQDWASGISYEQYF
NA,few,TRBV6-2/TRBV6-3,TRBJ1-6,TGTGCCAGCAGTTACCGGACGACAGCATATAATTCACCCCTCCACTTT,CASSYRTTAYNSPLHF
NA,NA,TRBV9,TRBJ2-3,TGTGCCAGCAGCGTAAGCGCGGGTACGCAGTATTTT,CASSVSAGTQYF
NA,few,TRBV3-1,TRBJ2-7,TGTGCCACCGGGACGGACTCCTACGAGCAGTACTTC,CATGTDSYEQYF
NA,NA,TRBV27,TRBJ1-5,TGTGTCAGCAGTTTATGGGGGGGAAACAATCAGCCCCAGCATTTT,CVSSLWGGNNQPQHF
NA,NA,TRBV4-3,TRBJ2-1,TGCGCCAGCAGCCAAGTGGGGTTTAACAATGAGCAGTTCTTC,CASSQVGFNNEQFF
NA,NA,TRBV4-2,TRBJ2-7,TGTGCCAGCAGCCACAGATTGGACGGGCCCGGCTACGAGCAGTACTTC,CASSHRLDGPGYEQYF
NA,NA,TRBV7-9,TRBJ2-1,TGTGCCAGCAGCTTAAAAACGCGGAGACAGTTTAGCTACAATGAGCAGTTCTTC,CASSLKTRRQFSYNEQFF
NA,many,TRBV5-1,TRBJ2-7,TGCGCCAGCAGCTTGGGGCGGACCTACGAGCAGTACTTC,CASSLGRTYEQYF
TRBD1,NA,TRBV6-5,TRBJ2-7,TGTGCCAGCAGTTACGGATTACCAAGACAGGGGCCCCACGAGCAGTACTTC,CASSYGLPRQGPHEQYF
NA,many,TRBV15,TRBJ1-5,TGTGCCACCAGCAGAGATGGCGTAGGGGGGAGGGGCAATCAGCCCCAGCATTTT,CATSRDGVGGRGNQPQHF
NA,NA,TRBV5-1,TRBJ2-2,TGCGCCAGCAGCTTTGAAGGGGCTGTCGTTGTAACCGGGGAGCTGTTTTTT,CASSFEGAVVVTGELFF
TRBD2,NA,TRBV9,TRBJ2-1,TGTGCCAGCACCGTAGCGGGAGGCCCAACCTCTATCGGCGACAATGAGCAGTTCTTC,CASTVAGGPTSIGDNEQFF
TRBD2,few,TRBV28,TRBJ2-7,TGTGCCAGCAGTTTAAGGGGACTAGCGAACGAGCAGTACTTC,CASSLRGLANEQYF
NA,NA,TRBV11-3,TRBJ1-1,TGTGCCAGCAGCTTTAGCCAGGGGACTGAAGCTTTCTTT,CASSFSQGTEAFF
NA,NA,TRBV5-1,TRBJ1-4,TGCGCCAGCAGCATAGCCGGGACTGGCAGTGAAAAACTGTTTTTT,CASSIAGTGSEKLFF
NA,NA,TRBV19,TRBJ1-1,TGTGCCAGTAGTAGTTTAGGTGGAGACACTGAAGCTTTCTTT,CASSSLGGDTEAFF
NA,NA,TRBV18,TRBJ1-5,TGTGCCAGCTCACCCCCGGGAACGAATAGCAATCAGCCCCAGCATTTT,CASSPPGTNSNQPQHF